This entry concerns a single TCR beta chain. The antigen remains undetermined. Germline CDR1 and CDR2: DFQATT and SNEGSKA (reference sequence). This CDR3 contains 14 residues. Trimming at V came to 4 bases and at J to 4 bases, leaving 5 bases not matched to a gene. The data originate from a study of T cells after yellow fever vaccination. For the study at large: Those fractions that held only low numbers of cells were prepared using the SMART-Seq v4 Ultra Low Input RNA kit.

The study's findings and limits: Re-detected after boosting: most primary clones, around 96% of CD4 and about 90% of CD8. There was a small share of clonotypes that showed up in both the CD4 and CD8 compartments.

Researchers made TCR cDNA using 5'RACE template switching, and this step added a universal primer site and UMIs. TCRdb passed the 5' RACE reads through MiXCR, listing each CDR3 protein once. The table lists under 550,000 distinct CDR3 sequences, about a fifth of them singletons. Material: PBMCs, obtained roughly 20 days after the first yellow fever vaccination. This clonotype was sampled from a man aged 18 to 29 who received the YFV17D yellow fever vaccine. V usage is TRBV20-1 and J usage is TRBJ2-1, with TRBD2 matching over 9 bases. As DNA, the CDR3 is TGCAGTGCTATCCCTAGCGGGGCGTACAATGAGCAGTTCTTC. It specifies CSAIPSGAYNEQFF.